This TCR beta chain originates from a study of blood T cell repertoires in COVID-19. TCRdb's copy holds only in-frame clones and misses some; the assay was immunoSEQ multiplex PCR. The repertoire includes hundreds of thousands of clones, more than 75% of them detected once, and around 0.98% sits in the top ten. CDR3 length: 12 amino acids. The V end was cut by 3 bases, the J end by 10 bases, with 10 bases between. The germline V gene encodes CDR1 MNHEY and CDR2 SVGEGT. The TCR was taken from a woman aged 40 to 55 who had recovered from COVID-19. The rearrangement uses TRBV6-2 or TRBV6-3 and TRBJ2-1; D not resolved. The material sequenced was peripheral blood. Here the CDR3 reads CASSYGYSEQFF. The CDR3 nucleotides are TGTGCCAGCAGTTATGGGTATAGCGAGCAGTTCTTC.